One sample yielded the 18 T cell receptor beta chains listed below, sequenced in a study of T cell changes during pregnancy in multiple sclerosis. Sequencing used immunoSEQ multiplex PCR; TCRdb keeps in-frame clones, though not all of them. The table includes over 55,000 clones, around 93% detected once. Source: peripheral blood, taken after pregnancy. Receptor source: a female donor with multiple sclerosis, enrolled in a pregnancy study.

The chain recombines TRBV28 with TRBJ1-1; D is possibly TRBD1 (5 bases). The CDR3 contains 15 residues. CDR1 and CDR2 from the germline V gene are MDHEN and SYDVKM. V was shortened by 7 bases and J by 10 bases, with 25 bases between the two germline ends. The DNA of the CDR3 is TGTGCCAGCACCTCTAGGCCGGGAGGGGCCGGCGGAGCTTTCTTT. Translating it yields CASTSRPGGAGGAFF. Filled out from reference TRBV28 and TRBJ1-1, the complete variable domain reads DVKVTQSSRYLVKRTGEKVFLECVQDMDHENMFWYRQDPGLGLRLIYFSYDVKMKEKGDIPEGYSVSREKKERFSLILESASTNQTSMYLCASTSRPGGAGGAFFGQGTRLTVV.

The chain links TRBV18 to TRBJ1-5; 7 bases are shared with TRBD1. Losses at the gene ends were 4 bases for V and 5 bases for J; bases not matched to a gene: 11. The germline V gene has CDR1 KGHSH and CDR2 LQKENI. This CDR3 contains 16 residues. The CDR3 DNA is TGTGCCAGCTCACGAGGACAGGCGGCCTTCTATCAGCCCCAGCATTTT. Translation gives CASSRGQAAFYQPQHF.

The V call is TRBV15, the J call TRBJ1-1, with D perhaps matching TRBD1 (5 bases). The length of the CDR3 is 14 residues. V shed 3 bases and J shed 7 bases, with 15 bases lying between them. Germline CDR1 reads LNHNV; CDR2 reads YYDKDF (reference sequence). The CDR3: CATSSRGGGGEAFF. The CDR3 bases are TGTGCCACCAGCAGTAGGGGCGGGGGGGGTGAAGCTTTCTTT.

V usage is TRBV11-1 and J usage is TRBJ2-7; 12 nucleotides align to TRBD1. The CDR3 is 17 amino acids. Looked up from germline, CDR1 is SGHAT and CDR2 is FQDESV (reference sequence). V dropped 4 bases and J dropped 0; count of bases not matched to a gene: 7. DNA for the CDR3: TGTGCCAGCAGCTGGGACAGGGGGCTCCTGAGCTCCTACGAGCAGTACTTC. This codes for CASSWDRGLLSSYEQYF.

The chain has TRBV7-3 and TRBJ2-5; 8 nucleotides agree with TRBD2. The CDR3 covers 14 residues. The germline gives CDR1 SGHTA, CDR2 FQGTGA. J lost 5 bases, V lost 5 bases, and 7 bases had no gene match. The CDR3 sequence is CASSLPGLGETQYF. The CDR3, as DNA: TGTGCCAGCAGCCTACCGGGACTAGGGGAGACCCAGTACTTC.

The gene calls are TRBV28 and TRBJ2-7; no firm D call. V shed 6 bases and J shed 4 bases, with 13 bases lying between them. The CDR3 is made up of 13 amino acids. Germline CDR1 reads MDHEN; CDR2 reads SYDVKM. In DNA, the CDR3 is TGTGCCAGCAGCCGTGACAAGTTGTACGAGCAGTACTTC. It is translated as CASSRDKLYEQYF.

There are a few counts of this clone. V gene TRBV6-6 combines with J gene TRBJ2-5; the match to TRBD2 covers 11 bases. Per germline, CDR1 MNHNY and CDR2 SVGAGI (reference sequence). This CDR3 region has 16 residues. Trimming at V came to 0 bases and at J to 5 bases, leaving 5 bases not matched to a gene. CDR3 DNA: TGTGCCAGCAGTTACTCACTAGCGGGAGATTTGGAGACCCAGTACTTC. This encodes CASSYSLAGDLETQYF.

The J gene is TRBJ1-2, the V gene TRBV19; TRBD1 agrees at 9 bases. There are 15 residues in the CDR3. V shed 5 bases, J shed 4 bases, and the junction held 8 bases outside the gene matches. Germline CDR1 LNHDA, CDR2 SQIVND (reference sequence). The CDR3 DNA reads as TGTGCCAGTAGTTTACCGGGACAGGGTCTCTATGGCTACACCTTC. Its translation: CASSLPGQGLYGYTF.

This chain uses TRBV7-9 with TRBJ2-1; TRBD1 matches at 7 bases. CDR1 is SEHNR and CDR2 is FQNEAQ in the germline V gene (reference sequence). The CDR3 is 13 amino acids. Trimming removed 5 bases from V and 5 bases from J; junction bases left unmatched: 3. CDR3 in DNA: TGTGCCAGCAGCCAGACAGGGAACAATGAGCAGTTCTTC. This codes for CASSQTGNNEQFF.

This clone was seen a single time. The V call is TRBV28, the J call TRBJ1-4; D may be TRBD1 (5 bases). The CDR3 contains 14 residues. The V end lost 2 bases, the J end lost 7 bases, and 11 bases lay between the germline ends. CDR1 is MDHEN and CDR2 is SYDVKM in the germline V gene. The CDR3 DNA reads TGTGCCAGCAGTTTAGTCACAGGTGGTGAAAAACTGTTTTTT. Residues: CASSLVTGGEKLFF.

This chain uses TRBV11-2 with TRBJ1-1, with TRBD1 as a possible D gene (5 bases). The V gene's germline CDR1 is SGHAT and CDR2 FQNNGV. The CDR3 loop spans 15 amino acids. Trimming took 5 bases from V and 8 from J, leaving 21 bases between them. The CDR3 sequence: CASSPLSGAKTEAFF. In DNA, the CDR3 is TGTGCCAGCAGCCCCCTAAGTGGGGCTAAAACCGAAGCTTTCTTT.

This clone appeared once. This rearrangement joins TRBV7-9 to TRBJ1-5, with D tentatively TRBD1 (5 bases). Trimming took 5 bases from V and 4 from J, leaving 12 bases between them. Germline V CDR1 and CDR2: SEHNR, FQNEAQ (reference sequence). The CDR3 spans 14 residues. The chain's CDR3 is CASSVDSSNQPQHF. The CDR3 DNA sequence: TGTGCCAGCAGCGTCGACAGTTCAAATCAGCCCCAGCATTTT.

This chain joins TRBV5-5 and TRBJ2-7; 8 nucleotides align to TRBD2. V shed 6 bases and J 6 bases; nucleotides not matched to a gene: 11. This CDR3 spans 14 amino acids. Germline CDR1 SGHKS, CDR2 YYEKEE (reference sequence). Here the CDR3 DNA reads TGTGCCAGCACCCTCGGCGCGGGGGGTCGCGAGCAGTACTTC. Protein product: CASTLGAGGREQYF.

The chain combines TRBV6-5 with TRBJ2-5; 13 bases are a match to TRBD2. The DNA end is a closer match to TRBJ2-7, so the J assignment may be wrong. The germline CDR1 and CDR2 sequences are MNHEY and SVGAGI. The CDR3 is 15 amino acids. Here the CDR3 reads CASKLAGGSQYEQYF. The CDR3 DNA sequence: TGTGCCAGCAAACTAGCGGGAGGGTCCCAATACGAGCAGTACTTC.

This clone is a singleton in its sample. V is TRBV5-5 and J is TRBJ2-7, with 10 bases that match TRBD2. This CDR3 spans 15 amino acids. Germline values: CDR1 SGHKS, CDR2 YYEKEE (reference sequence). V lost 1 base, J lost 3 bases, and 4 bases stayed unmatched. The CDR3: CASSLRAGGDYEQYF. The DNA of the CDR3 is TGTGCCAGCAGCTTGAGAGCGGGAGGGGACTACGAGCAGTACTTC.

This clone was counted a single time. V usage is TRBV2 and J usage is TRBJ1-4, with D perhaps TRBD1 (6 bases). This CDR3 spans 15 amino acids. Trimming removed 4 bases from V and 6 bases from J, with 15 bases in between. CDR1 is SNHLY and CDR2 is FYNNEI in the germline V gene. CDR3 DNA: TGTGCCAGCAGTGGCCCTGGGGGCACGGATGAAAAACTGTTTTTT. Protein product: CASSGPGGTDEKLFF.

The chain carries TRBV27 and TRBJ2-7, with D unresolved. The CDR3 runs 15 residues. In germline, CDR1 is MNHEY, CDR2 SMNVEV (reference sequence). Trimming removed 3 bases from V and 0 bases from J, with 12 bases in between. The CDR3 DNA is TGTGCCAGCAGTTTGGCGGTCGGGTTCTCCTACGAGCAGTACTTC. Protein sequence: CASSLAVGFSYEQYF.

The V and J genes are TRBV11-1 and TRBJ2-1; D is ambiguous. V lost 5 bases to trimming and J lost 7 bases, with 12 bases between them. The CDR3 totals 13 residues. Per the germline V gene, CDR1 is SGHAT and CDR2 is FQDESV (reference sequence). CDR3 sequence reads: CASSPWASNEQFF. CDR3 in DNA: TGTGCCAGCAGCCCCTGGGCAAGTAATGAGCAGTTCTTC.